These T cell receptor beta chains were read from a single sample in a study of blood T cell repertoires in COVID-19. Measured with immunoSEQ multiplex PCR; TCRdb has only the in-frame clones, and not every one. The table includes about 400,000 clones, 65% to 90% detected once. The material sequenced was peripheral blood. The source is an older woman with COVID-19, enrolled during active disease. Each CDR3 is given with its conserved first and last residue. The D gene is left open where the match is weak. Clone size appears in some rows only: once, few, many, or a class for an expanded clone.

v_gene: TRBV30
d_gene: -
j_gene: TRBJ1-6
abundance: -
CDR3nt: TGTGCCTGGAGTGTCCCAGGGGCTAATTCACCCCTCCACTTT
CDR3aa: CAWSVPGANSPLHF

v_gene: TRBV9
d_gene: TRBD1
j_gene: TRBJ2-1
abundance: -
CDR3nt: TGTGCCAGCAGCGTAAACCGGGACAGGGGGTCCAATGAGCAGTTCTTC
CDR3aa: CASSVNRDRGSNEQFF

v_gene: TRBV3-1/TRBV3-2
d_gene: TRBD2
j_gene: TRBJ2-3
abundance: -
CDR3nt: TGTGCCAGCAGCTGGGCACTAGCGGTGAGCACAGATACGCAGTATTTT
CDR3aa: CASSWALAVSTDTQYF

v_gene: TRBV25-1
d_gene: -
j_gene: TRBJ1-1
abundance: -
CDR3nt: TGTGCCAGCAGCGATCCTCGGAGGGAAGGAACTGAAGCTTTCTTT
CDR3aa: CASSDPRREGTEAFF

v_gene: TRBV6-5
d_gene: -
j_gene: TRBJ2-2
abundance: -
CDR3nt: TGTGCAGCGCGGAGGGTCGGGAACACCGGGGAGCTGTTTTTT
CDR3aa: CAARRVGNTGELFF

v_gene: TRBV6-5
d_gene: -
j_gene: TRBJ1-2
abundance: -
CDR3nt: TGTGCCAGCAGTTACTCGAATCGGGGGGACTATGGCTACACCTTC
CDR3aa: CASSYSNRGDYGYTF

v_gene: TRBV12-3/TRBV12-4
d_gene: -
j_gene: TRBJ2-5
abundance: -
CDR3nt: TGTGCCAGCAGTTTCCAGAAGACCCAGTACTTC
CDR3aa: CASSFQKTQYF

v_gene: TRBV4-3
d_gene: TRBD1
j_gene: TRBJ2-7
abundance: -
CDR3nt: TGCGCCAGCAGCCAACAACCGGGACAGTCCTACGAGCAGTACTTC
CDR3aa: CASSQQPGQSYEQYF

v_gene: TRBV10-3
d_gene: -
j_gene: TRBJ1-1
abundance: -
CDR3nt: TGTGCCATCAGTGAGTCGACAGATTATACTGAAGCTTTCTTT
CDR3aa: CAISESTDYTEAFF

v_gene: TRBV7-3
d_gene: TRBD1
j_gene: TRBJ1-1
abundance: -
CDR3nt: TGTGCCAGCAGCCCAGGGGGCACTGAAGCTTTCTTT
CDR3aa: CASSPGGTEAFF

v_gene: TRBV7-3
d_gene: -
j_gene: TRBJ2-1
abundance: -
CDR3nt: TGTGCCAGCAGCCTCCAATGGGCCAATGAGCAGTTCTTC
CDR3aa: CASSLQWANEQFF

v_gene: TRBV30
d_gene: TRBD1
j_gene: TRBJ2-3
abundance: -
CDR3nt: TGTGCCTGGATCATCGGGACAGGGGATAGTGCGACTAGATTTTTAGGGGGCACAGATACGCAGTATTTT
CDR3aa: CAWIIGTGDSATRFLGGTDTQYF

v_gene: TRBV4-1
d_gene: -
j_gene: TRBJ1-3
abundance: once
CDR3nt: TGCGCCAGCAGCCAGCCCTGGGGGGGCTCTGGAAACACCATATATTTT
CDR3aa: CASSQPWGGSGNTIYF

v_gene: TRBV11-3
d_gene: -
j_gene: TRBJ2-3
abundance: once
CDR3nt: TGTGCCAGCAGCGATCGACAGCTAGATACGCAGTATTTT
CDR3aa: CASSDRQLDTQYF

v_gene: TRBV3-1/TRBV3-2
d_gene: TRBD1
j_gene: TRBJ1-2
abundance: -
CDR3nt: TGTGCCAGCAGCCAAGATTGGGACAGGGAATATGGCTACACCTTC
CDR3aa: CASSQDWDREYGYTF

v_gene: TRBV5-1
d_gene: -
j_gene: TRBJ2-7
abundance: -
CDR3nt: TGCGCCAGCAGCTTGGCTAGTCGATCCTCCTCCTACGAGCAGTACTTC
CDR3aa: CASSLASRSSSYEQYF